This TCR beta chain was observed in a study of T-cell memory formation after mild COVID-19. Study information: TCR clusters mostly belonged to single donors.

On this clonotype: Its cognate antigen is unknown.

The authors produced TCR alpha and TCR beta cDNA libraries with sample barcodes and UMIs by 5'RACE using constant-segment primers. Each CDR3 protein gets one entry after TCRdb re-called the 5' RACE reads with MiXCR. The table shows almost 250,000 distinct CDR3 sequences, with roughly 15% occurring only once. Overall study results and limits: Pre-infection memory harbored some responding clones, suggesting cross-reactive memory joined. Clones that got smaller from day 15 to 85 had even CD4/CD8, while clones growing later tipped toward CD4+.

V shed 2 bases, J shed 7 bases, and the junction held 7 bases outside the gene matches. This CDR3 spans 15 amino acids. CDR1 and CDR2 (germline): MNHEY, SVGAGI. Sequencing was performed on PBMCs or a T cell subset sorted from them (not recorded which). The source is an adult woman who had mild COVID-19 (a few samples of this study predate the infection). Cell type and time point are not known. V is TRBV6-5 and J is TRBJ2-2, with TRBD1 matching 7 bases. CDR3 region: CASSYRQGRGGELFF. The CDR3 DNA sequence: TGTGCCAGCAGTTACCGACAGGGTCGGGGCGGGGAGCTGTTTTTT.